The present entry profiles one TCR beta chain with its context. The antigen is undetermined. CDR1 and CDR2 (germline): SGHDT, YYEEEE. The CDR3 loop spans 14 amino acids. The V and J ends lost 3 bases and 3 bases, in that order; junction bases with no gene match: 4. The data derive from a study of cytomegalovirus exposure and HLA in healthy donors. Whole-study results and caveats: According to a subsequent analysis, TCR clusters from the first cohort were inclined to appear together in the 120 validation repertoires. Rarity characterized most TCR sequences, yet some public TCRs appeared in many donors. The study recorded about 160 TCR beta chains that were cytomegalovirus-associated. Three of the chains that were CMV-associated were confirmed in vitro to be specific for CMV antigens.

Using immunoSEQ multiplex PCR, the repertoire was profiled, and TCRdb retains in-frame clones only, with some absent. The data show roughly 82,000 clones, with roughly 93% seen just once and 0.65% to 0.7% held by the top ten. This clonotype originated in a man aged 18 to 35 in good health and CMV-seronegative. The specimen sequenced was PBMCs. The chain recombines TRBV5-6 with TRBJ2-7, with 9 bases identical to TRBD1. The CDR3 here is CASSWGQGGYEQYF. In nucleotides, the CDR3 is TGTGCCAGCAGCTGGGGACAGGGAGGCTACGAGCAGTACTTC.